What follows are 32 T cell receptor beta chains derived from one specimen sequenced in a study of T cell responses to AZD1222 COVID-19 vaccine. This table comes from immunoSEQ multiplex PCR, and its TCRdb copy is limited to in-frame clones, with some not included. The repertoire holds 90,000 to 130,000 clones, with 86% as singletons. Here the sequenced sample was peripheral blood, taken on day 0 of AZD1222 vaccination. All receptors come from an adult in good health.

The chain links TRBV6-5 to TRBJ2-3; D not resolved. CDR1 and CDR2 (germline): MNHEY, SVGAGI. The ends were cut back, 2 bases at V and 8 bases at J, with 8 bases in the middle. The length of the CDR3 is 12 residues. The DNA of the CDR3 is TGTGCCAGCAGTTACGATGACCTTACGCAGTATTTT. Protein sequence: CASSYDDLTQYF.

This clone is a singleton in its sample. The rearrangement links TRBV6-5 to TRBJ2-5; D uncertain. This CDR3 is 12 amino acids long. Germline V gene lookup returns CDR1 MNHEY and CDR2 SVGAGI. With 8 bases removed from V and 5 bases from J, the gap between germline ends came to 12 bases. The CDR3 DNA reads as TGTGCCAGCGGGTCGGTGGAGGAGACCCAGTACTTC. Its translation: CASGSVEETQYF.

The chain is built from TRBV19 and TRBJ2-7, with 8 bases matching TRBD1. With 3 bases clipped from V and 4 bases from J, the junction kept 11 bases outside the gene matches. The CDR3 has 16 amino acids. The germline gives CDR1 LNHDA, CDR2 SQIVND (reference sequence). The CDR3 loop is CASSIKGQVLGYEQYF. The DNA of the CDR3 is TGTGCCAGTAGTATTAAGGGACAGGTTCTAGGATACGAGCAGTACTTC.

The rearrangement links TRBV7-2 to TRBJ1-1, with TRBD1 identical over 7 bases. The CDR3 is made up of 14 amino acids. The V and J ends lost 1 base and 9 bases, in that order; junction bases with no gene match: 8. The germline V gene has CDR1 SGHTA and CDR2 FQGNSA. As DNA, the CDR3 is TGTGCCAGCAGCTTAGGACAGGGAGGGGTGCAAGCTTTCTTT. It is translated as CASSLGQGGVQAFF.

The V and J genes are TRBV7-2 and TRBJ2-1, with D possibly being TRBD1 or TRBD2 (6 bases each). This CDR3 comprises 15 residues. V was shortened by 5 bases and J by 8 bases, with 19 bases between the two germline ends. Germline CDR1 SGHTA, CDR2 FQGNSA. CDR3 residues: CASSLVGGGVDEQFF. The CDR3 coding sequence is TGTGCCAGCAGCCTAGTGGGGGGCGGTGTCGATGAGCAGTTCTTC.

This clone was seen a handful of times. This sequence joins TRBV7-2 and TRBJ1-3; weak D call: TRBD1 (5 bases). Germline V CDR1 and CDR2: SGHTA, FQGNSA. This CDR3 spans 15 amino acids. The ends were cut back, 5 bases at V and 0 bases at J, with 11 bases in the middle. The CDR3 DNA reads TGTGCCAGCAGCCTGGGACGGAGCTCTGGAAACACCATATATTTT. This encodes CASSLGRSSGNTIYF.

This clone has just one count. The genes are TRBV4-2 and TRBJ1-1; D is possibly TRBD1 (5 bases). With 5 bases removed from V and 6 bases from J, the gap between germline ends came to 19 bases. Germline-derived CDR1 and CDR2 are LGHNA and YNFKEQ. The CDR3 has 15 amino acids. CDR3 DNA: TGTGCCAGCAGCGAAGGACACGGGCCGGGGGCTGAAGCTTTCTTT. Translation: CASSEGHGPGAEAFF.

The chain has TRBV28 and TRBJ2-7, with 7 nucleotides matching TRBD2. The CDR3 covers 14 residues. V trimming: 5 bases; J trimming: 0 bases; junction bases outside the gene matches: 4. CDR1 is MDHEN and CDR2 is SYDVKM in the germline V gene. CDR3 sequence: CASSRLADSYEQYF. The CDR3 DNA reads as TGTGCCAGCAGTCGCCTAGCGGACTCCTACGAGCAGTACTTC. The full variable domain, with the rest looked up from reference TRBV28 and TRBJ2-7, is DVKVTQSSRYLVKRTGEKVFLECVQDMDHENMFWYRQDPGLGLRLIYFSYDVKMKEKGDIPEGYSVSREKKERFSLILESASTNQTSMYLCASSRLADSYEQYFGPGTRLTVT.

The J gene is TRBJ1-1, the V gene TRBV28, with TRBD1 identical over 7 bases. V dropped 4 bases and J dropped 1; count of bases not matched to a gene: 3. CDR1 is MDHEN and CDR2 is SYDVKM in the germline V gene. The CDR3 sequence is 14 residues long. This chain's CDR3 is CASSSGQTNTEAFF. The CDR3 DNA follows: TGTGCCAGCAGTTCGGGACAGACGAACACTGAAGCTTTCTTT. The full variable domain, in which reference TRBV28 and TRBJ1-1 provide the parts outside the CDR3, is DVKVTQSSRYLVKRTGEKVFLECVQDMDHENMFWYRQDPGLGLRLIYFSYDVKMKEKGDIPEGYSVSREKKERFSLILESASTNQTSMYLCASSSGQTNTEAFFGQGTRLTVV.

This sequence joins TRBV5-1 and TRBJ2-3; D not resolved. Per the germline V gene, CDR1 is SGHRS and CDR2 is YFSETQ. CDR3 length equals 14 residues. V was clipped by 2 bases and J by 2 bases, with 9 bases between them. In nucleotides, the CDR3 is TGCGCCAGCAGCTTTTCTACTGCCACAGATACGCAGTATTTT. This codes for CASSFSTATDTQYF.

The DNA of the CDR3 is TGTGCCAGCAGTCCCCAGACGGCTGAAGCTTTCTTT. This sequence encodes CASSPQTAEAFF. The chain joins TRBV12-3 or TRBV12-4 to TRBJ1-1; no definite D call. The CDR3 sequence is 12 residues long. V shed 5 bases and J shed 6 bases, with 10 bases lying between them.

The chain recombines TRBV9 with TRBJ2-2; no clear D. V was clipped by 4 bases and J by 3 bases, with 7 bases between them. CDR3 length equals 13 residues. Germline-derived CDR1 and CDR2 are SGDLS and YYNGEE. The CDR3 sequence: CASSPQYTGELFF. CDR3 DNA sequence: TGTGCCAGCAGCCCTCAGTACACCGGGGAGCTGTTTTTT.

This clone occurred once. The chain employs TRBV27 and TRBJ1-6, with 7 positions matching TRBD1. Germline V CDR1 and CDR2: MNHEY, SMNVEV (reference sequence). The CDR3 is 17 residues long. V shed 4 bases and J 0 bases; nucleotides not matched to a gene: 6. Here the CDR3 DNA reads TGTGCCAGCAGTTCTCGACAGGGTTCCTCCTATAATTCACCCCTCCACTTT. The encoded protein is CASSSRQGSSYNSPLHF.

CDR3 coding DNA: TGTGCCAGCAGCTCGCGGGGACAGGGTTACAATGAGCAGTTCTTC. Its protein product is CASSSRGQGYNEQFF. The gene calls are TRBV7-2 and TRBJ2-1; TRBD1 agrees at 9 bases. The junction had 5 bases not matched to a gene; V was cut back by 4 bases and J by 4 bases. CDR1 and CDR2 from the germline V gene are SGHTA and FQGNSA. The CDR3 length is 15 residues.

The CDR3 reads CASSHLGGNTYEQYF. CDR3 in DNA: TGTGCCAGCAGCCACTTAGGGGGGAACACCTACGAGCAGTACTTC. V usage is TRBV3-1 (or the pseudogene TRBV3-2) and J usage is TRBJ2-7; D may be TRBD1 or TRBD2 (6 bases each). The CDR3 has 15 residues. Between the trimmed V and J ends, which lost 3 bases and 2 bases, there was a span of 14 bases. Germline V gene lookup returns CDR1 LGHDT and CDR2 YNNKEL (reference sequence).

The V and J genes are TRBV4-2 and TRBJ1-6; unclear D gene. The CDR3 extends over 15 amino acids. Germline-derived CDR1 and CDR2 are LGHNA and YNFKEQ. Trimming removed 1 base at V and 7 bases at J, with 11 bases between. The CDR3 nucleotides are TGTGCCAGCAGCCAAGGTGACAAGATCAATTCACCCCTCCACTTT. Its protein product is CASSQGDKINSPLHF.

This chain uses TRBV6-5 with TRBJ1-4, with a possible D match to TRBD1 (6 bases). V lost 8 bases and J 3 bases, leaving 16 bases between the germline ends. CDR1 and CDR2 from the germline V gene are MNHEY and SVGAGI. This CDR3 contains 15 residues. CDR3 residues: CASAEGGASNEKLFF. DNA of the CDR3: TGTGCCAGCGCCGAGGGGGGCGCGTCTAATGAAAAACTGTTTTTT.

The gene calls are TRBV4-3 and TRBJ1-1; 7 bases match TRBD1. J was trimmed by 5 bases and V by 1 base; bases with no gene match: 7. The germline V gene encodes CDR1 LGHNA and CDR2 YSLEER. The CDR3 has 15 residues. Written as DNA, the CDR3 is TGCGCCAGCAGCCAAGCGCCACAGGGGAGTACTGAAGCTTTCTTT. This translates into CASSQAPQGSTEAFF.

As regards this clone: The junction and the germline gene differ at one end; a read error may be behind it. This chain uses TRBV7-9 with TRBJ1-6, with 7 bases that match TRBD1. The CDR3 has 17 residues. Germline V lookup: CDR1 SEHNR, CDR2 FQNEAQ (reference sequence). CDR3 sequence reads: CASSVDLQGKGNSPHHF. DNA of the CDR3: TGTGCCAGCAGCGTCGACCTACAGGGGAAAGGCAATTCACCCCACCACTTT.

The chain joins TRBV3-1 (or the pseudogene TRBV3-2) to TRBJ2-7, with 12 bases that match TRBD1. This CDR3 is 14 amino acids long. Per the germline V gene, CDR1 is LGHDT and CDR2 is YNNKEL (reference sequence). Trimming took 4 bases from V and 7 from J; bases not matched to a gene: 5. This chain's CDR3 is CASSRDRGPGEQYF. The CDR3 DNA sequence: TGTGCCAGCAGCCGGGACAGGGGGCCAGGAGAGCAGTACTTC.

The rearrangement joins TRBV2 to TRBJ1-5, with D perhaps matching TRBD1 (6 bases). V was trimmed by 7 bases and J by 0 bases, leaving 7 bases between them. The CDR3 sequence is 13 residues long. Per germline, CDR1 SNHLY and CDR2 FYNNEI. CDR3 region: CASKGDSNQPQHF. DNA for the CDR3: TGTGCCAGCAAGGGGGATAGCAATCAGCCCCAGCATTTT. Together with reference TRBV2 and TRBJ1-5, the CDR3 gives the full variable domain: EPEVTQTPSHQVTQMGQEVILRCVPISNHLYFYWYRQILGQKVEFLVSFYNNEISEKSEIFDDQFSVERPDGSNFTLKIRSTKLEDSAMYFCASKGDSNQPQHFGDGTRLSIL.

The V and J genes are TRBV4-2 and TRBJ1-4; 9 bases match TRBD1. The junction had 18 bases not matched to a gene; V was cut back by 3 bases and J by 10 bases. Germline values: CDR1 LGHNA, CDR2 YNFKEQ. This CDR3 region has 18 residues. The CDR3 DNA sequence: TGTGCCAGCAGCCAGGCTCCAATCGCTGGGACAGGGATCGGAAAACTGTTTTTT. It encodes CASSQAPIAGTGIGKLFF.

The gene calls are TRBV18 and TRBJ1-1, with D perhaps TRBD1 (5 bases). Germline lookup yields CDR1 KGHSH and CDR2 LQKENI. Trimming shortened V by 3 bases and J by 4 bases, and 12 bases separated the two germline ends. The CDR3 has 14 residues. In DNA, the CDR3 is TGTGCCAGCTCACCCGATGGGGGTACCACTGAAGCTTTCTTT. It yields the protein CASSPDGGTTEAFF.

The gene calls are TRBV6-6 and TRBJ2-2; 16 bases align to TRBD2. The CDR3 is 19 residues long. CDR1 is MNHNY and CDR2 is SVGAGI in the germline V gene (reference sequence). After removal of 5 bases from V and 7 bases from J, the junction contained 13 bases not matched to a gene. The CDR3 DNA sequence: TGTGCCAGCAGTCGAACCGGGACTAGCGGGGGGGCCGGCGGCGGGGAGCTGTTTTTT. Translating it yields CASSRTGTSGGAGGGELFF.

The CDR3 DNA follows: TGCAGTGCTAGTTTCCAGGGGGTTGGGTGGGCCACTGAAGCTTTCTTT. It specifies CSASFQGVGWATEAFF. V and J are TRBV20-1 and TRBJ1-1; the match to TRBD1 covers 7 bases. Germline CDR1 reads DFQATT; CDR2 reads SNEGSKA (reference sequence). CDR3 length equals 16 residues. V shed 3 bases and J 4 bases; nucleotides not matched to a gene: 14.

This clone was detected only a few times. The chain has TRBV28 and TRBJ2-7; D unclear. CDR3 length equals 13 residues. Germline values: CDR1 MDHEN, CDR2 SYDVKM. With 6 bases removed from V and 0 bases from J, the gap between germline ends came to 9 bases. The CDR3 sequence is CASRTGSSYEQYF. CDR3 DNA sequence: TGTGCCAGCAGGACGGGCAGCTCCTACGAGCAGTACTTC.

V gene TRBV19 combines with J gene TRBJ1-1; 12 bases are shared with TRBD1. This CDR3 has 15 residues. With 9 bases clipped from V and 4 bases from J, the junction kept 9 bases outside the gene matches. CDR1 is LNHDA, CDR2 SQIVND, per germline (reference sequence). CDR3 nucleotides: TGTGCCAGCCATACGGGACAGGGGGCAATCACTGAAGCTTTCTTT. It encodes CASHTGQGAITEAFF.

The V and J genes are TRBV5-5 and TRBJ2-2, with D perhaps matching TRBD1 or TRBD2 (5 bases each). V lost 4 bases and J lost 0, with 7 bases in between. The CDR3 covers 14 residues. Germline CDR1 is SGHKS and CDR2 is YYEKEE (reference sequence). DNA for the CDR3: TGTGCCAGCAGCCCGGGACCGAACACCGGGGAGCTGTTTTTT. Translation gives CASSPGPNTGELFF.

V is TRBV7-9 and J is TRBJ1-1; D remains ambiguous. The CDR3 totals 14 residues. CDR1 is SEHNR, CDR2 FQNEAQ, per germline (reference sequence). Trimming pared 0 bases from V and 0 bases from J, leaving 5 bases between. CDR3 DNA sequence: TGTGCCAGCAGCTTAGCCGTTATGAACACTGAAGCTTTCTTT. Translation: CASSLAVMNTEAFF.

This chain joins TRBV30 and TRBJ1-2, with no clear D. Germline assignment: CDR1 GTSNPN and CDR2 SVGIG (reference sequence). This CDR3 is 15 amino acids long. Trimming shortened V by 0 bases and J by 8 bases, and 19 bases separated the two germline ends. This CDR3 reads CAWSVDPRPSYGYTF. The CDR3 nucleotides are TGTGCCTGGAGTGTGGACCCGAGGCCCTCCTACGGCTACACCTTC.

This chain links TRBV24-1 with TRBJ2-7; 8 nucleotides match TRBD1. The CDR3 runs to 15 residues. Trimming at V came to 4 bases and at J to 0 bases, leaving 4 bases not matched to a gene. The V gene's germline CDR1 is KGHDR and CDR2 SFDVKD. In DNA form, the CDR3 reads TGTGCCACCAGTGACTCACAGGGGGGCTCCTACGAGCAGTACTTC. This codes for CATSDSQGGSYEQYF.

V usage is TRBV19 and J usage is TRBJ1-1, with TRBD1 matching 7 bases. V gave up 4 bases and J gave up 0 bases; unmatched junction bases: 5. CDR1 and CDR2 (germline): LNHDA, SQIVND (reference sequence). This CDR3 contains 15 residues. In DNA form, the CDR3 reads TGTGCCAGTAGTAATACAGGGGCAATGAACACTGAAGCTTTCTTT. Residues: CASSNTGAMNTEAFF.